This T cell receptor beta chain was sequenced for a study of blood T cells in healthy people across ages. The CDR3 covers 13 residues. V lost 4 bases and J lost 3, with 10 bases in between. The germline V gene has CDR1 SGDLS and CDR2 YYNGEE. The second PCR ran about 7 to 12 cycles with a sample-barcoded 5' primer and J-beta primers. TCRdb ran MiXCR on the 5' RACE reads and lists one entry per CDR3 protein. The sample gives roughly 800,000 distinct CDR3 sequences, just under 25% of which show up once; under 4% is in the top ten. This sample was also put to use in a study of T cells of mothers and their children. From that second work: Evidence of persistent microchimeric T cell clones was absent.

The chain combines TRBV9 with TRBJ2-5, with D tentatively TRBD2 (5 bases). The sequenced sample consisted of blood. The source is a boy under 18 in good health. The CDR3 region has the DNA TGTGCCAGCAGCAAGAGCGGAAAAGAGACCCAGTACTTC. Protein sequence: CASSKSGKETQYF.